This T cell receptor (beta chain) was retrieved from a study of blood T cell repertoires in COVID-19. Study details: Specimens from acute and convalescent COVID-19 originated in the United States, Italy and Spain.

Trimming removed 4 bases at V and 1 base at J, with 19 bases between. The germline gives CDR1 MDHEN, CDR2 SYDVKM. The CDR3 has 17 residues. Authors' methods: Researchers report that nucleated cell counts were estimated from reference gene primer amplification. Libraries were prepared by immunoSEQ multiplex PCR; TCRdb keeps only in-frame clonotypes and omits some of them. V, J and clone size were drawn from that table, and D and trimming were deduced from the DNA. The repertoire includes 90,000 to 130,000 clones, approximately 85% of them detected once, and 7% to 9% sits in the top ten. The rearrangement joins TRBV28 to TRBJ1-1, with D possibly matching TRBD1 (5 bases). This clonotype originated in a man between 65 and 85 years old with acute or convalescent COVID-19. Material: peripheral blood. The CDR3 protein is CASSSAARAASNTEAFF. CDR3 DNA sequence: TGTGCCAGCAGTTCCGCAGCCAGGGCCGCCTCGAACACTGAAGCTTTCTTT.